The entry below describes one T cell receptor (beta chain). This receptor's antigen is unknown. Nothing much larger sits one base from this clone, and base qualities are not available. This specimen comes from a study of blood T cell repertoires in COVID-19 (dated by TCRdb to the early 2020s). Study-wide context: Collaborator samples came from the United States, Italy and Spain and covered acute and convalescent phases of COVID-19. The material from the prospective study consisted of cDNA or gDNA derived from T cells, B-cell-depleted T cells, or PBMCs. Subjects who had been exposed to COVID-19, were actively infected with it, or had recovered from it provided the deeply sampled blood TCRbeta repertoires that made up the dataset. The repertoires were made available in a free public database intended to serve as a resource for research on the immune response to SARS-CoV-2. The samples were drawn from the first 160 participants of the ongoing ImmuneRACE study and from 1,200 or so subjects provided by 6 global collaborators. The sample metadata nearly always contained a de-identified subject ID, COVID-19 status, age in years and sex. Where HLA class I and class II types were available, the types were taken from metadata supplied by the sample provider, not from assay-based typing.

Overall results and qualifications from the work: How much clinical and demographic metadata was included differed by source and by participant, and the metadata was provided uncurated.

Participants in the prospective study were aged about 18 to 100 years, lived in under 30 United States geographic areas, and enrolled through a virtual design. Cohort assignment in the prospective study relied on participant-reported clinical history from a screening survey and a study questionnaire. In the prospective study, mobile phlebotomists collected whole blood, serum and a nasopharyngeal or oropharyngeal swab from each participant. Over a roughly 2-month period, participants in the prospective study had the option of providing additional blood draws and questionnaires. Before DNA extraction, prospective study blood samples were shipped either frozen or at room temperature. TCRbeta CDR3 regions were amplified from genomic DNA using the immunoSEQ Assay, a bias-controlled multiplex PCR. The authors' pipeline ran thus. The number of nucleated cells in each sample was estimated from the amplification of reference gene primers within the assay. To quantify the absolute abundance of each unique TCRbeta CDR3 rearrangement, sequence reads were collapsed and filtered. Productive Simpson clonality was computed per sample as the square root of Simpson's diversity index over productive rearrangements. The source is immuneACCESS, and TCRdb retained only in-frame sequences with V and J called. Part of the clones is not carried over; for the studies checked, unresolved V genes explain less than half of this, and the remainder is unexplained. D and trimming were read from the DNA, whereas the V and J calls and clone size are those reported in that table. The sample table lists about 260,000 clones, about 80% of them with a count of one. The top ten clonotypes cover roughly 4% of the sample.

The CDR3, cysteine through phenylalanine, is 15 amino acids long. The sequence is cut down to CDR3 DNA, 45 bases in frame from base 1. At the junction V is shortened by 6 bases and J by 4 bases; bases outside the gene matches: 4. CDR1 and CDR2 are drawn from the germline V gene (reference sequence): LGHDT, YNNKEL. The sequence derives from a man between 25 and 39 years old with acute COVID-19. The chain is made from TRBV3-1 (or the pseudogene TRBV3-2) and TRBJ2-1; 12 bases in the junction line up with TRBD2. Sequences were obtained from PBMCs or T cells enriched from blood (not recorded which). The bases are TGTGCCAGCAGAGCGACTAGCGGGGGTTACAATGAGCAGTTCTTC. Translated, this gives CASRATSGGYNEQFF.